A selection of T cell receptor beta chains follows, all from one sample in a study of blood T cell repertoires in COVID-19. Sequencing was performed with immunoSEQ multiplex PCR; in TCRdb, only in-frame clones are kept and a portion is missing. The sample consists of more than 85,000 clones, 65% to 90% of them appearing once. Sequenced input: peripheral blood. These receptors were obtained from a man older than 75 with acute or convalescent COVID-19. The CDR3 runs from the conserved cysteine through the conserved F or W. D genes are given only for firm matches. Expanded clones get a size class; other rows say once, few or many, or leave the size out.

CDR3aa: CSVRDSGNTIYF
CDR3nt: TGCAGCGTTCGGGACTCTGGAAACACCATATATTTT
j_gene: TRBJ1-3
v_gene: TRBV29-1
d_gene: -
abundance: -

CDR3aa: CASSIRGNEKLFF
CDR3nt: TGTGCCAGCAGTATTCGGGGTAATGAAAAACTGTTTTTT
j_gene: TRBJ1-4
v_gene: TRBV6-6
d_gene: -
abundance: -

CDR3aa: CASRGQKGSNQPQHF
CDR3nt: TGTGCCAGTAGAGGACAAAAGGGGAGCAATCAGCCCCAGCATTTT
j_gene: TRBJ1-5
v_gene: TRBV19
d_gene: -
abundance: -

CDR3aa: CASSLAGVRTDTQYF
CDR3nt: TGTGCCAGCAGCTTAGCAGGGGTGAGGACAGATACGCAGTATTTT
j_gene: TRBJ2-3
v_gene: TRBV11-1
d_gene: -
abundance: -

CDR3aa: CASSSQGNTIYF
CDR3nt: TGTGCCAGCAGCTCACAGGGAAACACCATATATTTT
j_gene: TRBJ1-3
v_gene: TRBV7-2
d_gene: -
abundance: once

CDR3aa: CASSYNYGSNQPQHF
CDR3nt: TGTGCCAGCAGTTATAACTATGGTAGCAATCAGCCCCAGCATTTT
j_gene: TRBJ1-5
v_gene: TRBV6-6
d_gene: -
abundance: few

CDR3aa: CASSRASTDTQYF
CDR3nt: TGTGCCAGTAGCAGGGCTAGCACAGATACGCAGTATTTT
j_gene: TRBJ2-3
v_gene: TRBV19
d_gene: -
abundance: once

CDR3aa: CASSQAGTGSNYGYTF
CDR3nt: TGCGCCAGCAGCCAAGCCGGGACAGGGTCTAACTATGGCTACACCTTC
j_gene: TRBJ1-2
v_gene: TRBV4-1
d_gene: TRBD1
abundance: -

CDR3aa: CASSLDQQYGYTF
CDR3nt: TGCGCCAGCAGCTTGGATCAACAGTATGGCTACACCTTC
j_gene: TRBJ1-2
v_gene: TRBV5-1
d_gene: -
abundance: -

CDR3aa: CASRPPGNQPQHF
CDR3nt: TGTGCCAGCAGACCCCCGGGCAATCAGCCCCAGCATTTT
j_gene: TRBJ1-5
v_gene: TRBV12-3/TRBV12-4
d_gene: -
abundance: few

CDR3aa: CASSSGLTEGDTQYF
CDR3nt: TGCGCCAGCAGCTCGGGGCTCACGGAGGGAGATACGCAGTATTTT
j_gene: TRBJ2-3
v_gene: TRBV5-1
d_gene: -
abundance: -

CDR3aa: CASSLPTGVEETQYF
CDR3nt: TGCGCCAGCAGCTTACCAACAGGGGTAGAGGAGACCCAGTACTTC
j_gene: TRBJ2-5
v_gene: TRBV5-1
d_gene: TRBD1
abundance: -

CDR3aa: CASSPGLAGVKNIQYF
CDR3nt: TGTGCCAGCAGCCCAGGACTAGCGGGAGTCAAAAACATTCAGTACTTC
j_gene: TRBJ2-4
v_gene: TRBV3-1/TRBV3-2
d_gene: TRBD2
abundance: -

CDR3aa: CASSNRGREQYF
CDR3nt: TGTGCCAGCAGTAACAGGGGGCGCGAGCAGTACTTC
j_gene: TRBJ2-7
v_gene: TRBV2
d_gene: TRBD1
abundance: -

CDR3aa: CASSSTSANSYEQYF
CDR3nt: TGTGCCAGCAGTTCGACTAGCGCTAACTCCTACGAGCAGTACTTC
j_gene: TRBJ2-7
v_gene: TRBV28
d_gene: TRBD2
abundance: -

CDR3aa: CATSDGQPYNEQFF
CDR3nt: TGTGCCACCAGCGACGGACAGCCCTACAATGAGCAGTTCTTC
j_gene: TRBJ2-1
v_gene: TRBV24-1
d_gene: -
abundance: -

CDR3aa: CASSVAPRGIGNEQFF
CDR3nt: TGTGCCAGCAGCGTAGCCCCGCGGGGGATCGGAAATGAGCAGTTCTTC
j_gene: TRBJ2-1
v_gene: TRBV9
d_gene: TRBD2
abundance: -

CDR3aa: CASSAGPREAFF
CDR3nt: TGTGCCAGCAGCGCGGGACCGAGGGAAGCTTTCTTT
j_gene: TRBJ1-1
v_gene: TRBV6-5
d_gene: -
abundance: -

CDR3aa: CASSLQGRTNTEAFF
CDR3nt: TGTGCCAGCTCACTACAGGGGCGAACGAACACTGAAGCTTTCTTT
j_gene: TRBJ1-1
v_gene: TRBV18
d_gene: TRBD1
abundance: -

CDR3aa: CASSPSGQFYGYTF
CDR3nt: TGTGCCAGCTCACCATCGGGACAGTTCTATGGCTACACCTTC
j_gene: TRBJ1-2
v_gene: TRBV18
d_gene: TRBD1
abundance: -

CDR3aa: CASSRPGTGLGNTEAFF
CDR3nt: TGTGCCAGCAGCCGACCTGGGACAGGGCTAGGGAACACTGAAGCTTTCTTT
j_gene: TRBJ1-1
v_gene: TRBV5-6
d_gene: TRBD1
abundance: -

CDR3aa: CASSLGTAYDYTF
CDR3nt: TGTGCCAGCAGCTTAGGGACAGCCTATGACTACACCTTC
j_gene: TRBJ1-2
v_gene: TRBV7-9
d_gene: -
abundance: -

CDR3aa: CASSMGLAGGAEQFF
CDR3nt: TGTGCCAGTAGTATGGGACTAGCGGGAGGTGCTGAGCAGTTCTTC
j_gene: TRBJ2-1
v_gene: TRBV19
d_gene: TRBD2
abundance: -

CDR3aa: CASSLGTSGYQETQYF
CDR3nt: TGTGCCAGCAGCTTAGGAACTAGCGGATACCAAGAGACCCAGTACTTC
j_gene: TRBJ2-5
v_gene: TRBV5-8
d_gene: TRBD2
abundance: -

CDR3aa: CSVAGTGELFF
CDR3nt: TGCAGCGTTGCGGGTACCGGGGAGCTGTTTTTT
j_gene: TRBJ2-2
v_gene: TRBV29-1
d_gene: -
abundance: -

CDR3aa: CASRAPRTGVYSGANVLTF
CDR3nt: TGTGCCAGTAGGGCACCTCGGACAGGGGTGTACTCTGGGGCCAACGTCCTGACTTTC
j_gene: TRBJ2-6
v_gene: TRBV19
d_gene: TRBD1
abundance: few

CDR3aa: CATSDAFTPGGEQFF
CDR3nt: TGTGCCACCAGTGATGCCTTCACTCCCGGGGGTGAGCAGTTCTTC
j_gene: TRBJ2-1
v_gene: TRBV24-1
d_gene: -
abundance: -

CDR3aa: CASSRLAGDYEQYF
CDR3nt: TGTGCCAGCAGCAGACTAGCGGGGGACTACGAGCAGTACTTC
j_gene: TRBJ2-7
v_gene: TRBV7-9
d_gene: TRBD2
abundance: -

CDR3aa: CASSYLAGGSNEQFF
CDR3nt: TGCGCCAGCAGCTACCTAGCGGGAGGATCGAATGAGCAGTTCTTC
j_gene: TRBJ2-1
v_gene: TRBV5-1
d_gene: TRBD2
abundance: -

CDR3aa: CASTKGLAITGELFF
CDR3nt: TGTGCCAGCACAAAGGGACTAGCTATCACCGGGGAGCTGTTTTTT
j_gene: TRBJ2-2
v_gene: TRBV9
d_gene: TRBD2
abundance: once

CDR3aa: CASNGQGANTIYF
CDR3nt: TGTGCCAGCAACGGACAGGGGGCAAACACCATATATTTT
j_gene: TRBJ1-3
v_gene: TRBV12-3/TRBV12-4
d_gene: TRBD1
abundance: -

CDR3aa: CASSLDSAPHNEQFF
CDR3nt: TGTGCCAGCAGCTTAGACTCCGCTCCCCACAATGAGCAGTTCTTC
j_gene: TRBJ2-1
v_gene: TRBV7-3
d_gene: -
abundance: once

CDR3aa: CASSPRLSGYNEQFF
CDR3nt: TGTGCCAGCAGCCCCAGGTTAAGCGGATACAATGAGCAGTTCTTC
j_gene: TRBJ2-1
v_gene: TRBV7-9
d_gene: -
abundance: -

CDR3aa: CASGLVGDTEAFF
CDR3nt: TGTGCTAGTGGTTTGGTAGGGGACACTGAAGCTTTCTTT
j_gene: TRBJ1-1
v_gene: TRBV12-5
d_gene: -
abundance: -

CDR3aa: CASSPGLASSYNEQFF
CDR3nt: TGTGCCAGCAGCCCGGGACTAGCGAGCTCCTACAATGAGCAGTTCTTC
j_gene: TRBJ2-1
v_gene: TRBV5-4
d_gene: TRBD2
abundance: -

CDR3aa: CASSLAGDTKNIQYF
CDR3nt: TGTGCCAGCAGCTTAGCCGGGGACACCAAAAACATTCAGTACTTC
j_gene: TRBJ2-4
v_gene: TRBV11-1
d_gene: -
abundance: -

CDR3aa: CASKDSYTEAFF
CDR3nt: TGTGCCAGTAAGGACAGCTACACTGAAGCTTTCTTT
j_gene: TRBJ1-1
v_gene: TRBV19
d_gene: -
abundance: -

CDR3aa: CAISEGGGPRQPQHF
CDR3nt: TGTGCCATCAGTGAGGGGGGAGGCCCGCGGCAGCCCCAGCATTTT
j_gene: TRBJ1-5
v_gene: TRBV10-3
d_gene: -
abundance: -

CDR3aa: CASSMAGAGYTF
CDR3nt: TGTGCCAGTAGTATGGCAGGGGCCGGCTACACCTTC
j_gene: TRBJ1-2
v_gene: TRBV19
d_gene: -
abundance: -

CDR3aa: CASSVGEGSNQPQHF
CDR3nt: TGTGCCAGCAGCGTAGGGGAGGGCTCAAATCAGCCCCAGCATTTT
j_gene: TRBJ1-5
v_gene: TRBV9
d_gene: -
abundance: -

CDR3aa: CASSLAPGAGGANEQFF
CDR3nt: TGCGCCAGCAGCTTGGCTCCCGGGGCGGGAGGAGCCAATGAGCAGTTCTTC
j_gene: TRBJ2-1
v_gene: TRBV5-1
d_gene: TRBD2
abundance: -

CDR3aa: CASSLDLGGRGTEAFF
CDR3nt: TGTGCCAGCAGCTTGGATTTGGGGGGAAGGGGCACTGAAGCTTTCTTT
j_gene: TRBJ1-1
v_gene: TRBV5-6
d_gene: -
abundance: -